This T cell receptor (beta chain) was identified during a study of T cells after yellow fever vaccination. Findings and limits, study-wide: Among primary-vaccination clones, most reappeared after the booster, at about 95% for CD4 and roughly 88% for CD8. Peaking faster, on day 5 versus 15, the secondary response was nonetheless weaker.

5'RACE template switching produced TCR cDNA carrying a universal primer site and UMIs. TCRdb re-analysed the 5' RACE reads in MiXCR, keeping a single row per CDR3 protein. This sample carries some 220,000 distinct CDR3 sequences, approximately 3.3% of them seen once, and the ten largest clones take around 3%. The CDR3 extends over 17 amino acids. V lost 2 bases and J 0 bases, leaving 14 bases between the germline ends. CDR1 SGHVS and CDR2 FNYEAQ come from the germline V gene. This clonotype was counted between two and nine times. Its antigen is not known. The sample was CD4+ T cells sorted from PBMCs, taken 10 days after the yellow fever booster vaccination. This sequence was found in a young man who received the YFV17D yellow fever vaccine. The chain carries TRBV7-6 and TRBJ1-3, with a weak D call TRBD1 (5 bases). In DNA form, the CDR3 reads TGTGCCAGCAGCTTAACCTGGGACCGGAGCTCTGGAAACACCATATATTTT. Translated, it gives CASSLTWDRSSGNTIYF.